This T cell receptor beta chain was profiled in a study of T cell clonotyping in hematopoietic cell transplantation. Measured with immunoSEQ multiplex PCR; TCRdb has only the in-frame clones, and not every one. The sample includes 60,000 to 75,000 clones, around 94% seen only once; the top ten take roughly 1.7%. The CDR3 is 16 amino acids. V lost 0 bases to trimming and J lost 3 bases; unmatched junction nucleotides: 4. From germline, CDR1 is MNHEY and CDR2 SVGAGI. V usage is TRBV6-5 and J usage is TRBJ2-3; 9 nucleotides line up with TRBD2. Sequences were obtained from peripheral blood mononuclear cells. The clonotype was recovered from a man aged 45-60 years in good health. Some clones in this sample may be carry-over from other donors' samples. CDR3: CASSYSAGGQTDTQYF. In DNA form, the CDR3 reads TGTGCCAGCAGTTACTCGGCGGGGGGGCAGACAGATACGCAGTATTTT.